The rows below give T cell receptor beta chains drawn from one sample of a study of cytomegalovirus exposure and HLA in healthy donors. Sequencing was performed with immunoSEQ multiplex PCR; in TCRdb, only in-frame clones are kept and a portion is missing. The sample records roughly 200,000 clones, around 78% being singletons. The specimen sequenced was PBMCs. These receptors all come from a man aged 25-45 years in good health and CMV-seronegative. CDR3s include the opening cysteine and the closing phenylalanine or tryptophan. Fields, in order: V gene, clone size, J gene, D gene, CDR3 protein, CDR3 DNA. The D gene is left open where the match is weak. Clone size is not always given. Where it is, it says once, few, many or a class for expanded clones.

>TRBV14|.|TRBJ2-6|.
CASSQGRTTGANVLTF
TGTGCCAGCAGCCAAGGAAGGACAACTGGGGCCAACGTCCTGACTTTC
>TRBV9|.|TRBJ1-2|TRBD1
CASSVSGTGEGYGYTF
TGTGCCAGCAGCGTCTCCGGGACAGGGGAGGGGTATGGCTACACCTTC
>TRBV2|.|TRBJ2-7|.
CASTQESGRTYEQYF
TGTGCCAGCACCCAAGAGTCCGGGAGAACCTACGAGCAGTACTTC
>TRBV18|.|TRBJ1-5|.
CASSPLAGLNQPQHF
TGTGCCAGCTCACCACTCGCAGGACTCAATCAGCCCCAGCATTTT
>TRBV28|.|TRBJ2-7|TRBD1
CASSLLGQGVYEQYF
TGTGCCAGCAGTTTGCTCGGGCAGGGGGTATACGAGCAGTACTTC
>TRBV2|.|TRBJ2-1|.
CASRLDFPSSYNEQFF
TGTGCCAGCAGACTTGACTTCCCGAGCTCCTACAATGAGCAGTTCTTC
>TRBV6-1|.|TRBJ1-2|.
CASTSVYGYTF
TGTGCCAGCACTTCGGTCTATGGCTACACCTTC
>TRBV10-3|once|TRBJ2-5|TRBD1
CASRQGVETQYF
TGTGCCAGCCGACAGGGAGTAGAGACCCAGTACTTC
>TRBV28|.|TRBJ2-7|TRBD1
CASNERWDRYYEQYF
TGTGCCAGCAACGAACGCTGGGACAGGTACTACGAGCAGTACTTC
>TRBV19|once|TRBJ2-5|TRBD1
CASSALQGVQETQYF
TGTGCCAGTAGTGCCCTGCAGGGGGTACAAGAGACCCAGTACTTC
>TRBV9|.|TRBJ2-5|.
CASSVDGGRQETQYF
TGTGCCAGCAGCGTAGATGGTGGCAGACAAGAGACCCAGTACTTC
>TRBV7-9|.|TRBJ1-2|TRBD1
CASSPTGTEETSYTF
TGTGCCAGCAGCCCAACCGGGACAGAGGAAACTAGCTACACCTTC
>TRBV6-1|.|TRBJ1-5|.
CASSARRGSEPQHF
TGTGCCAGCAGTGCCCGCAGGGGTTCAGAGCCCCAGCATTTT
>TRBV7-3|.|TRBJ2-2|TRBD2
CASSSIPGTSGRMAGELFF
TGTGCCAGCAGCTCGATTCCCGGGACTAGCGGGAGGATGGCCGGGGAGCTGTTTTTT
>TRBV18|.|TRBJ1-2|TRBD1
CASSPIRTGQYGYTF
TGTGCCAGCTCACCAATCAGGACAGGCCAGTATGGCTACACCTTC
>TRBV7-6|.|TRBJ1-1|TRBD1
CASSLAQTGENTEAFF
TGTGCCAGCAGCTTAGCCCAGACAGGGGAGAACACTGAAGCTTTCTTT
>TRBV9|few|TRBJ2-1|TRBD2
CASSVSGSNSYNEQFF
TGTGCCAGCAGCGTTAGCGGGAGTAACTCCTACAATGAGCAGTTCTTC
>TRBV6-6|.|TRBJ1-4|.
CASSFSRTAANEKLFF
TGTGCCAGCAGTTTTTCCCGGACAGCTGCTAATGAAAAACTGTTTTTT
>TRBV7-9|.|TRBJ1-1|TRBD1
CASSSGQGVDTEAFF
TGTGCCAGCAGCTCTGGACAGGGGGTGGACACTGAAGCTTTCTTT
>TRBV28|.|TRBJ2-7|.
CASSLDQGSYEQYF
TGTGCCAGCAGTTTAGATCAGGGATCCTACGAGCAGTACTTC
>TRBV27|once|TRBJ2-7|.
CASSLDSTTYEQYF
TGTGCCAGCAGTTTGGACTCGACGACCTACGAGCAGTACTTC
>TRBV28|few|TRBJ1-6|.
CASNSVYNSPLHF
TGTGCCAGCAATTCAGTATATAATTCACCCCTCCACTTT
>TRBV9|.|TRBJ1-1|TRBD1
CASSARQGANTEAFF
TGTGCCAGCAGCGCCCGACAGGGGGCGAACACTGAAGCTTTCTTT
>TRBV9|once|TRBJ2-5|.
CASSVGTGRETQYF
TGTGCCAGCAGCGTAGGGACGGGAAGGGAGACCCAGTACTTC
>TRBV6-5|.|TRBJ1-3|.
CASSYNQGYSGNTIYF
TGTGCCAGCAGTTACAATCAGGGATACTCTGGAAACACCATATATTTT
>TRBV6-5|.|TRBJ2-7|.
CATSTLGQRVYEQYF
TGTGCCACGTCGACCCTCGGCCAGAGGGTCTACGAGCAGTACTTC
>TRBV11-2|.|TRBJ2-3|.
CASTRSGDTQYF
TGTGCCAGCACTCGGTCCGGGGATACGCAGTATTTT
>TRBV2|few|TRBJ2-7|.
CASRTGTYAEEQYF
TGTGCCAGCAGAACCGGGACTTACGCGGAGGAGCAGTACTTC
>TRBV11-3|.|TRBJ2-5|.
CASSHHGQRQETQYF
TGTGCCAGCAGCCACCACGGACAACGCCAAGAGACCCAGTACTTC
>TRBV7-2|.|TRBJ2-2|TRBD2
CASSLRPASGSRDGELFF
TGTGCCAGCAGCTTAAGGCCGGCTAGCGGGAGTCGTGACGGGGAGCTGTTTTTT
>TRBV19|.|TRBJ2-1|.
CASSSGGISYNEQFF
TGTGCCAGTTCATCCGGAGGTATATCCTACAATGAGCAGTTCTTC
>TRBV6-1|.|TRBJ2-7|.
CASSEALLAHSYEQYF
TGTGCCAGCAGTGAAGCGCTGCTAGCGCACTCCTACGAGCAGTACTTC
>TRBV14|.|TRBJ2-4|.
CASSQDSQGWKNIQYF
TGTGCCAGCAGCCAAGATTCCCAGGGGTGGAAAAACATTCAGTACTTC
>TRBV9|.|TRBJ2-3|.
CASSVGVLASSTDTQYF
TGTGCCAGCAGCGTAGGGGTTCTAGCAAGCAGCACAGATACGCAGTATTTT
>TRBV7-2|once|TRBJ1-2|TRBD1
CASSLAWTGGYGYTF
TGTGCCAGCAGCTTAGCCTGGACAGGGGGCTATGGCTACACCTTC
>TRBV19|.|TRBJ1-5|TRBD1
CASSRQGDNQPQHF
TGTGCCAGTAGTAGACAGGGTGATAACCAGCCCCAGCATTTT